This TCR beta chain was found in a study of post-analysis software for immune sequencing data (dated by TCRdb to about 2015). About the study as a whole: The recorded disease courses included relapsing-remitting, secondary progressive and progressive-relapsing multiple sclerosis, and some patients had no subtype annotation. A subset of samples was prepared in parallel using single-end sample barcoding, then pooled and co-amplified after Illumina adapter ligation. Patient repertoires were compared against about a dozen previously published healthy control repertoires from donors aged roughly 6 to 27 years.

The germline V and J ends show losses of 5 bases and 1 base respectively, and no gene match explains 5 bases of the junction. Including the terminal cysteine and phenylalanine, the CDR3 comprises 15 residues. Here the CDR3 DNA is all that survives: 45 bases in frame from base 1. CDR1 and CDR2, per the germline V gene, are SGHTA and FQGTGA. Preparation of the library involved PCR. Reads for this sample came from an Illumina HiSeq 2500. To reduce PCR and sequencing biases, unique molecular identifiers were built into the TCR beta cDNA libraries. Approximately 500,000 cDNA molecules were obtained for every 1 to 10 million input T cells, so each molecule roughly corresponded to one T cell. The patient libraries were prepared and sequenced with the same protocol used for the earlier healthy control dataset. Samples belonging to the same batch were prepared together, multiplexed and sequenced on a shared HiSeq lane. The study's processing was this. MIGEC handled the raw barcoded reads, throwing out single-read molecular identifier groups before consensus assembly and CDR3 extraction. Clonotype tables were post-analysed with VDJtools, normalizing diversity by down-sampling all datasets to the smallest sample size. In repertoire overlap clustering, CDR3 amino acid sequences, but not nucleotide sequences, were matched to correct batch-related cross-sample contamination. TCRdb passed the public sequencing reads through fastp at Q25 and MiXCR, retaining productive beta sequences. Entries that share a CDR3 protein sequence are merged under the most common genes and DNA. Clone size and V and J calls follow TCRdb, not the original study. The sample table holds 350,000 to 500,000 distinct CDR3 sequences, of which approximately 42% were seen once. The ten largest clones represent about 8% of the sample.

Concerning this clonotype: Its antigen is still unknown. Base qualities are missing; no much larger clone stands one base away.

TCR beta repertoires were profiled from peripheral blood of over 10 young patients with multiple sclerosis to demonstrate the VDJtools post-analysis software. The multiple sclerosis patients were children and adolescents ranging in age from about 6 to 17 years. On the study overall, not on this receptor specifically: Direct clustering with F measure showed strong co-clustering of samples prepared in the same batch, prompting a batch-effect correction. Significantly higher frequencies in patients than in controls were found for roughly 5 TRBV segments, including TRBV5-6, TRBV5-1 and TRBV20-1. The control group was slightly older than the multiple sclerosis patient group. Normalized Chao1 diversity was significantly lower in multiple sclerosis patients than controls, suggesting substantial peripheral T-cell clonal expansion.

This TCR derives from a girl aged 2 to 9 with multiple sclerosis. The chain couples TRBV7-3 to TRBJ2-1, and 7 bases in between align with TRBD1. Material: blood. At the DNA level, the sequence is TGTGCCAGCAGCCTACACAGGGGATCCTACAATGAGCAGTTCTTC. This codes for CASSLHRGSYNEQFF. Outside the CDR3, residues come from the reference TRBV7-3 and TRBJ2-1 proteins, so the full variable domain is: GAGVSQTPSNKVTEKGKYVELRCDPISGHTALYWYRQSLGQGPEFLIYFQGTGAADDSGLPNDRFFAVRPEGSVSTLKIQRTERGDSAVYLCASSLHRGSYNEQFFGPGTRLTVL.